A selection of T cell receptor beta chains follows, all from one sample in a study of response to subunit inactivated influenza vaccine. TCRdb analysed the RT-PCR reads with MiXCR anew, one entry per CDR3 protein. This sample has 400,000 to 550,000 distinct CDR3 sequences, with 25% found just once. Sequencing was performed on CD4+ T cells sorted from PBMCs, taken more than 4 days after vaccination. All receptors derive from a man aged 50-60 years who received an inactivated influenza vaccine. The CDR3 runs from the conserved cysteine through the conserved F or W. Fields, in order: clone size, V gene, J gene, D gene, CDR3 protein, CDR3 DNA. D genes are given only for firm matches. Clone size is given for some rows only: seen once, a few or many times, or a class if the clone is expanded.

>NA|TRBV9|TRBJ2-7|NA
CASSVGGVGTHEQYF
TGTGCCAGCAGCGTAGGGGGAGTAGGTACCCACGAGCAGTACTTC
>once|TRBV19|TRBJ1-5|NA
CASSIRSRNQPQHF
TGTGCCAGTAGTATACGATCGAGGAATCAGCCCCAGCATTTT
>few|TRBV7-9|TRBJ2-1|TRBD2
CASKPGLAGDEQFF
TGTGCCAGCAAACCGGGACTAGCGGGAGATGAGCAGTTCTTC
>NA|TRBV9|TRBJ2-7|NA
CASSPHRIAYEQYF
TGTGCCAGCAGCCCCCACAGGATAGCCTACGAGCAGTACTTC
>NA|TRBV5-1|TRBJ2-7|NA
CASSTAQGSSYEQYF
TGCGCCAGCAGCACAGCCCAGGGATCCTCCTACGAGCAGTACTTC
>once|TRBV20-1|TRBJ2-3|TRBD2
CSARDRLAGAGTDTQYF
TGCAGTGCTAGAGATCGACTGGCGGGAGCGGGCACAGATACGCAGTATTTT
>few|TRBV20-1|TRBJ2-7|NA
CSAAARGRGSSYEQYF
TGCAGTGCTGCGGCCAGGGGACGGGGGAGCTCCTACGAGCAGTACTTC
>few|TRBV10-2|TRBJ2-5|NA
CASSENPQETQYF
TGCGCCAGCAGTGAGAATCCCCAAGAGACCCAGTACTTC
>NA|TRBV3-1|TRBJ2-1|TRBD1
CASSQFGQGVYYNEQFF
TGTGCCAGCAGCCAATTCGGACAGGGGGTTTACTACAATGAGCAGTTCTTC
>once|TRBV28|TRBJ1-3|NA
CASTWRGGNTIYF
TGTGCCAGCACGTGGAGGGGTGGAAACACCATATATTTT
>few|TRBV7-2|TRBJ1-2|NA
CASSLVGRVYGYTF
TGTGCCAGCAGCTTAGTTGGCAGGGTCTATGGCTACACCTTC
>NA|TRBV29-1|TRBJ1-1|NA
CSGSPGIGGVAFF
TGCAGCGGGTCCCCGGGCATCGGGGGTGTAGCTTTCTTT
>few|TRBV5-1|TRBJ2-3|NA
CASSSRPGLMTDTQYF
TGCGCCAGCAGTAGCAGGCCGGGACTGATGACAGATACGCAGTATTTT
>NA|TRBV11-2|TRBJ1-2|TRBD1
CASSSAGTGLYGYTF
TGTGCCAGCAGCTCAGCCGGGACAGGGCTCTATGGCTACACCTTC
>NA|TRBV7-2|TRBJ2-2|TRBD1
CASSLGTGVNTGELFF
TGTGCCAGCAGCTTAGGAACAGGGGTTAACACCGGGGAGCTGTTTTTT
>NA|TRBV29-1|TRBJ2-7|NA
CSVGWGSGLEQYF
TGCAGCGTTGGATGGGGGAGTGGGCTCGAGCAGTACTTC
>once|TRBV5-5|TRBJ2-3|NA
CASSLEGRVSTDTQYF
TGTGCCAGCAGCTTGGAGGGGCGGGTGAGCACAGATACGCAGTATTTT
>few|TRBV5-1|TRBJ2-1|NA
CASSFTTGNDNEQFF
TGCGCCAGCAGCTTCACGACAGGCAACGACAATGAGCAGTTCTTC
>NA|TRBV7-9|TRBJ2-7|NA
CASSPLLGSTYEQYF
TGTGCCAGCAGCCCACTCCTAGGCAGTACCTACGAGCAGTACTTC
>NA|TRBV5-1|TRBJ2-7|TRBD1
CASSPRSTGGIGEQYF
TGCGCCAGCAGCCCTCGGTCGACAGGGGGGATAGGCGAGCAGTACTTC
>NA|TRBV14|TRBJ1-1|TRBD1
CASSGQGARNTEAFF
TGTGCCAGCAGCGGACAGGGTGCTAGGAACACTGAAGCTTTCTTT
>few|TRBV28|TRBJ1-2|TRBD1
CASSTGGVDGYIF
TGTGCCAGCAGTACAGGGGGGGTCGATGGCTACATCTTC
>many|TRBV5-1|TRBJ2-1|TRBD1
CASSDGTGGREQFF
TGCGCCAGCAGCGACGGGACAGGGGGCAGGGAGCAGTTCTTC
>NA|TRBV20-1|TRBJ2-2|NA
CSARDLGPGAGELFF
TGCAGTGCTAGAGACCTGGGACCGGGAGCCGGGGAGCTGTTTTTT
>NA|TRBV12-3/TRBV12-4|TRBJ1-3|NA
CASTGVGGLLSGNTIYF
TGTGCCAGCACCGGCGTAGGGGGGCTGCTCTCTGGAAACACCATATATTTT
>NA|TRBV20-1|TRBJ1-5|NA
CSAPAWQGQPQHF
TGCAGTGCCCCTGCCTGGCAGGGGCAGCCCCAGCATTTT
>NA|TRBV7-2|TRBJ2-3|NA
CASSSGPPTTDTQYF
TGTGCCAGCAGCTCGGGACCGCCGACCACAGATACGCAGTATTTT
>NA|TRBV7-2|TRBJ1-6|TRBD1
CASSILGQGNSPLHF
TGTGCCAGCAGCATCCTGGGACAGGGGAATTCACCCCTCCACTTT
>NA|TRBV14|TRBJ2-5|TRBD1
CASSQDMDRAETQYF
TGTGCCAGCAGCCAAGACATGGACAGGGCAGAGACCCAGTACTTC
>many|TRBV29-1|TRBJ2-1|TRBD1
CSVGDRGRDNEQFF
TGCAGCGTTGGGGACAGGGGGCGCGACAATGAGCAGTTCTTC
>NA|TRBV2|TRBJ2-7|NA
CASSVGPSYEQYF
TGTGCCAGCAGTGTTGGGCCCTCCTACGAGCAGTACTTC
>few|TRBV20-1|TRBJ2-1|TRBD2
CSHTSGRARWNNEQFF
TGCAGCCATACTAGCGGGAGGGCGCGTTGGAACAATGAGCAGTTCTTC
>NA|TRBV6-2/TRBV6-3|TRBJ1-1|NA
CASSYPREASLLNTEAFF
TGTGCCAGCAGTTACCCCCGAGAGGCTTCACTTTTGAACACTGAAGCTTTCTTT